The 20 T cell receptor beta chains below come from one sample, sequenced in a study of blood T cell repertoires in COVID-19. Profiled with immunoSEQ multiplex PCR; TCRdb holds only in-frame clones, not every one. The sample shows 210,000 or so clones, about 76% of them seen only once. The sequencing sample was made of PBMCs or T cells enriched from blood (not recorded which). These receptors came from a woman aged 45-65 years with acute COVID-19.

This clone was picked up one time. DNA of the CDR3: TGTGCCAGCAGCCCGGGATTGAGCCTATCCACGAATGAGCAGTTCTTC. Its protein is CASSPGLSLSTNEQFF. The genes are TRBV14 and TRBJ2-1, with D possibly TRBD2 on 5 matching bases. V lost 4 bases and J 7 bases, leaving 20 bases between the germline ends. The CDR3 extends over 16 amino acids. CDR1 is SGHDN, CDR2 FVKESK, per germline.

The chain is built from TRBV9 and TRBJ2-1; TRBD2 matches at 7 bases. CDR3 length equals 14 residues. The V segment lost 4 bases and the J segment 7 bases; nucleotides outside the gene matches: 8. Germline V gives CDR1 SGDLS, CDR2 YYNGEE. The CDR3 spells CASSRAGVRNEQFF. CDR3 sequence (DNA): TGTGCCAGCAGCAGGGCGGGAGTGCGAAATGAGCAGTTCTTC.

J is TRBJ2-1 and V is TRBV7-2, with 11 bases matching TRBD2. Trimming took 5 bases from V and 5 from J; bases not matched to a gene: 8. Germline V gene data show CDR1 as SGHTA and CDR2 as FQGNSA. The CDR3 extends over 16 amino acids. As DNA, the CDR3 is TGTGCCAGCAGCCGGACCGGGACTAGCGGCCACAATGAGCAGTTCTTC. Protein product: CASSRTGTSGHNEQFF.

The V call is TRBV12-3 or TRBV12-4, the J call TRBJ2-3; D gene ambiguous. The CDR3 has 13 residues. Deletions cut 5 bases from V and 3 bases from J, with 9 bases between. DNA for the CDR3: TGTGCCAGCAGTGTCTCTTATACAGATACGCAGTATTTT. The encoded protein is CASSVSYTDTQYF.

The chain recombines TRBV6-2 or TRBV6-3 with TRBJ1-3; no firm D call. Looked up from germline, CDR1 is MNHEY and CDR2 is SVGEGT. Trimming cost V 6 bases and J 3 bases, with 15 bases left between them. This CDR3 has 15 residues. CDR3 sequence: CASSRTAGGGNTIYF. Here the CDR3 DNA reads TGTGCCAGCAGCCGGACCGCCGGAGGTGGAAACACCATATATTTT.

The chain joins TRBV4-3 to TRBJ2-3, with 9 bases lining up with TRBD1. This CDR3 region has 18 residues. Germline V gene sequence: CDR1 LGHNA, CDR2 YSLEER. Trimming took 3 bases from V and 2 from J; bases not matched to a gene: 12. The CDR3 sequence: CASSQYTSGTGNTDTQYF. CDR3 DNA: TGCGCCAGCAGCCAGTATACTTCCGGGACAGGGAACACAGATACGCAGTATTTT.

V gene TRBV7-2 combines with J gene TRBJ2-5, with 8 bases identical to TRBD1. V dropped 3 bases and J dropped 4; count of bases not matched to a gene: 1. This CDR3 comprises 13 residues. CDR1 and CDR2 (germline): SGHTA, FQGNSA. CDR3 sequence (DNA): TGTGCCAGCAGCTTCGGACAGGGAGAGACCCAGTACTTC. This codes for CASSFGQGETQYF.

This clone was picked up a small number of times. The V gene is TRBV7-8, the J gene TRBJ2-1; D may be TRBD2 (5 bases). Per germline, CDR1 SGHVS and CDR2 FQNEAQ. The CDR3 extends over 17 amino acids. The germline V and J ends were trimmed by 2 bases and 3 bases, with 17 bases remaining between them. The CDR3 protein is CASSLPSALAFYNEQFF. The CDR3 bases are TGTGCCAGCAGCTTACCCTCGGCGCTAGCTTTCTACAATGAGCAGTTCTTC.

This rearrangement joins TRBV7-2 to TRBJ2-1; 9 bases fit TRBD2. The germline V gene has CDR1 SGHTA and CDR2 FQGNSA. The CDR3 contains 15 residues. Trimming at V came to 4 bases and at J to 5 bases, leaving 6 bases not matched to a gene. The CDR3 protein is CASSSGTSSNNEQFF. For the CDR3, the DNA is TGTGCCAGCAGCTCCGGGACTAGCAGTAACAATGAGCAGTTCTTC. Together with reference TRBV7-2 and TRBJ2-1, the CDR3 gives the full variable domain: GAGVSQSPSNKVTEKGKDVELRCDPISGHTALYWYRQSLGQGLEFLIYFQGNSAPDKSGLPSDRFSAERTGGSVSTLTIQRTQQEDSAVYLCASSSGTSSNNEQFFGPGTRLTVL.

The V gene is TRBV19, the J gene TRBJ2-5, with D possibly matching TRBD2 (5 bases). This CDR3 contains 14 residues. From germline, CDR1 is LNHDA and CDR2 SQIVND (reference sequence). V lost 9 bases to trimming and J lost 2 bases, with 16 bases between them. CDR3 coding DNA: TGTGCCAGGCCTTCAATTAGCGTACAAGAGACCCAGTACTTC. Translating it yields CARPSISVQETQYF.

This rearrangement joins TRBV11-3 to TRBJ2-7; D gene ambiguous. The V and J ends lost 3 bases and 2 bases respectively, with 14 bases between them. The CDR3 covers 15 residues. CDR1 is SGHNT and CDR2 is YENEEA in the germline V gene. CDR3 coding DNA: TGTGCCAGCAGCTTCGGTAAACTACCTACCTACGAGCAGTACTTC. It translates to CASSFGKLPTYEQYF.

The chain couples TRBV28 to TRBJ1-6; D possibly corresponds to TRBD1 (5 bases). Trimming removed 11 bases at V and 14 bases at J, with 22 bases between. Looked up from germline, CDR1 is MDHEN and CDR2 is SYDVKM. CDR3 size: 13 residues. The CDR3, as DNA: TGTGCCGGACGAGACCCGTTACAGGATGCCCTCCACTTT. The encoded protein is CAGRDPLQDALHF.

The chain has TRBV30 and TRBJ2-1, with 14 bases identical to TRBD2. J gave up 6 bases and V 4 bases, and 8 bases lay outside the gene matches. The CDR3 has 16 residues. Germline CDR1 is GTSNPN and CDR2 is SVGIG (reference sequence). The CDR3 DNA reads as TGTGCCTGGACCATCCGAGGGACTAGCGGGAGCAATGAGCAGTTCTTC. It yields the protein CAWTIRGTSGSNEQFF.

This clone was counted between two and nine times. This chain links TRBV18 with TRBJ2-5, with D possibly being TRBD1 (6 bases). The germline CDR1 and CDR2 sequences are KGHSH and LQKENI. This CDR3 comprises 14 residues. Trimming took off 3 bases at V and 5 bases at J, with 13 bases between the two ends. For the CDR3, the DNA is TGTGCCAGCTCACCCCTACAGGGCGTGGAGACCCAGTACTTC. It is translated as CASSPLQGVETQYF.

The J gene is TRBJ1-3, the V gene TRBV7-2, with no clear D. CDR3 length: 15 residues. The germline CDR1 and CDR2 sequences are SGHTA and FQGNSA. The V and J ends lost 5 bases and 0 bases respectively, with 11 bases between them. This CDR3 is CASSPRKDSGNTIYF. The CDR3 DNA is TGTGCCAGCAGCCCTAGGAAAGACTCTGGAAACACCATATATTTT.

The CDR3 nucleotides read TGTGCCAGCAGTTACTCCCCCAGGGCCACTAATGAAAAACTGTTTTTT. Protein: CASSYSPRATNEKLFF. The gene calls are TRBV6-5 and TRBJ1-4, with D tentatively TRBD1 (5 bases). Germline CDR1 and CDR2: MNHEY and SVGAGI. V lost 0 bases and J lost 2, with 10 bases in between. The CDR3 extends over 16 amino acids.

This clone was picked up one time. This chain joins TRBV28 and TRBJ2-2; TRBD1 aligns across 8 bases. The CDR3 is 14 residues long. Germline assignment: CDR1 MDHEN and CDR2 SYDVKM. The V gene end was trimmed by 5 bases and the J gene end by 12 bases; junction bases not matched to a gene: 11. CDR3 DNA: TGTGCCAGCAGTCCGGGACAGGCTTTCGTAAAGCTGTTTTTT. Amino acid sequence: CASSPGQAFVKLFF.

CDR3 amino acids: CASSRDSSSTDTQYF. In DNA form, the CDR3 reads TGTGCCAGTAGTAGGGACAGCTCTAGCACAGATACGCAGTATTTT. The chain uses TRBV19 and TRBJ2-3; 7 bases line up with TRBD1. CDR1 and CDR2 from the germline V gene are LNHDA and SQIVND (reference sequence). The J segment lost 0 bases and the V segment lost 4 bases, leaving 4 bases of the junction unmatched. The CDR3 runs 15 residues.

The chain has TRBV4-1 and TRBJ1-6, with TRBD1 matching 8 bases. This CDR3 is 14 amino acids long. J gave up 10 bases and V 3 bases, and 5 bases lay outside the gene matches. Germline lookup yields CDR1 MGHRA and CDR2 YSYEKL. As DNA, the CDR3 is TGCGCCAGCAGCCATCCGACAGGGGACTCACCCCTCCACTTT. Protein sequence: CASSHPTGDSPLHF.

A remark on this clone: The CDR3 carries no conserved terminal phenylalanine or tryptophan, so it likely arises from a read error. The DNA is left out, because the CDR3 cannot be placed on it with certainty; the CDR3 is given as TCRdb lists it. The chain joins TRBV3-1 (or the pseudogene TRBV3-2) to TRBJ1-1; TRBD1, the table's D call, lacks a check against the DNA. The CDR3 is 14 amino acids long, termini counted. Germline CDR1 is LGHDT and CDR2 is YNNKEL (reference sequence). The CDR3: CASSRTGAESPLNI.